The 5 T cell receptor beta chains presented below share a single source sample, sequenced in a study of blood T cells in healthy people across ages. A second PCR of roughly 7 to 11 cycles used a sample-barcoded 5' primer and a J-beta primer mix. TCRdb re-analysed the 5' RACE reads in MiXCR, keeping a single row per CDR3 protein. The sample has some 640,000 distinct CDR3 sequences; approximately 50% are singletons. Sequencing was done on a sample of blood. These receptor sequences come from a woman aged 55-70 years in good health.

This clonotype has more than one count but fewer than ten. This sequence joins TRBV2 and TRBJ2-7, with D unclear. V was shortened by 4 bases and J by 6 bases, with 13 bases between the two germline ends. The CDR3 sequence is 13 residues long. The germline V gene encodes CDR1 SNHLY and CDR2 FYNNEI. The chain's CDR3 is CASSGRLETEQYF. CDR3 coding DNA: TGTGCCAGCAGTGGCCGGTTGGAAACCGAGCAGTACTTC.

This clonotype occurred a few times. This chain uses TRBV7-2 with TRBJ2-5; D not certain. Trimming cost V 0 bases and J 4 bases, with 6 bases left between them. CDR1 and CDR2 from the germline V gene are SGHTA and FQGNSA. The CDR3 contains 13 residues. This chain's CDR3 is CASSLAVLETQYF. The DNA of the CDR3 is TGTGCCAGCAGCTTAGCAGTTTTAGAGACCCAGTACTTC. Complete variable domain (other parts from reference TRBV7-2 and TRBJ2-5): GAGVSQSPSNKVTEKGKDVELRCDPISGHTALYWYRQSLGQGLEFLIYFQGNSAPDKSGLPSDRFSAERTGGSVSTLTIQRTQQEDSAVYLCASSLAVLETQYFGPGTRLLVL.

This clonotype was observed a few times. A much larger clone lies a single base off, so this may be a read error. This CDR3 is CASSSTSENNEQFF. Written as DNA, the CDR3 is TGTGCCAGCAGTTCGACTAGCGAAAACAATGAGCAGTTCTTC. This rearrangement joins TRBV28 to TRBJ2-1; 8 positions agree with TRBD2. Unmatched junction bases numbered 4, after V lost 4 bases and J lost 5 bases. Germline CDR1 and CDR2: MDHEN and SYDVKM. CDR3 size: 14 residues.

The gene calls are TRBV6-6 and TRBJ2-5; D perhaps matches TRBD1 (5 bases). There are 17 residues in the CDR3. The V gene lost 4 bases and the J gene lost 1 base, with 19 bases spanning the gap. The germline CDR1 and CDR2 sequences are MNHNY and SVGAGI (reference sequence). The CDR3 DNA reads as TGTGCCAGCAGTTCCCAGGGAAAGGTCTTGGTCCAAGAGACCCAGTACTTC. Amino acid sequence: CASSSQGKVLVQETQYF.

The rearrangement uses TRBV3-1 and TRBJ2-1, with TRBD2 identical over 7 bases. The CDR3 consists of 16 residues. V dropped 2 bases and J dropped 5; count of bases not matched to a gene: 9. The germline V gene has CDR1 LGHDT and CDR2 YNNKEL (reference sequence). The CDR3 sequence: CASSQLRGLGDNEQFF. CDR3 sequence (DNA): TGTGCCAGCAGCCAATTACGCGGACTAGGTGACAATGAGCAGTTCTTC.